This T cell receptor beta chain came from a study of blood T cell repertoires in COVID-19. On the study more broadly: Both acute and convalescent COVID-19 samples were obtained from the United States, Italy and Spain. T cells, B-cell-depleted T cells, or PBMCs supplied cDNA or gDNA.

With regard to this clone: An end of the junction differs from the germline gene, which may be a read error.

Per the germline V gene, CDR1 is SNHLY and CDR2 is FYNNEI. CDR3 length: 11 amino acids. How the authors handled the data: By means of reference gene primer amplification, nucleated cell counts were estimated. The protocol was immunoSEQ multiplex PCR, while the TCRdb copy is restricted to in-frame clones and leaves out a portion. That table gives V, J and clone size, and the DNA gave D and trimming. This table has 30,000 to 40,000 clones, 90% appearing once. The specimen was peripheral blood. This clonotype was obtained from a man aged 55 to 70 with active or convalescent COVID-19. The chain is built from TRBV2 and TRBJ2-7; D might be TRBD1 (5 bases). CDR3 protein: CASSSQVGRSF. CDR3 in DNA: TGTGCCAGCAGCTCACAGGTCGGACGGAGTTTC.